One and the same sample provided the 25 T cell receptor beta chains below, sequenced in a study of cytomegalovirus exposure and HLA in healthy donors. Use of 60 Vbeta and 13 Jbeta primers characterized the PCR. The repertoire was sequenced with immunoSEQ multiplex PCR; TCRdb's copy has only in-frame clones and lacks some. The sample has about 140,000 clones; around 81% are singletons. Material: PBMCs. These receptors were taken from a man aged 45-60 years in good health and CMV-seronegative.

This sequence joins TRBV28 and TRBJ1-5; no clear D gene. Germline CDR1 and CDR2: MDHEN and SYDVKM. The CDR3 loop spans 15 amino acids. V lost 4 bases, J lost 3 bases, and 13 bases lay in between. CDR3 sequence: CASSSPWEYNQPQHF. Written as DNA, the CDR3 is TGTGCCAGCAGTTCTCCCTGGGAGTACAATCAGCCCCAGCATTTT.

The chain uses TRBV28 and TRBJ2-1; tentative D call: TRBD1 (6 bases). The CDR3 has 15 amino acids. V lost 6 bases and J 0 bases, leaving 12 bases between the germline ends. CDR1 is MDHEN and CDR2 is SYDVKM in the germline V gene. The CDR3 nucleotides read TGTGCCAGCAGAACCACAGGGAACTCCTACAATGAGCAGTTCTTC. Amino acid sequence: CASRTTGNSYNEQFF.

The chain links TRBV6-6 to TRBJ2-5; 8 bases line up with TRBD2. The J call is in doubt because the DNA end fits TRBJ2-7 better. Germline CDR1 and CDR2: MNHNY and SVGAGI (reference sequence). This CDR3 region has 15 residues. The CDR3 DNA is TGTGCCAGCAGCGGGCTCGGGCGGGGGGTCTACGAGCAGTACTTC. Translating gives CASSGLGRGVYEQYF.

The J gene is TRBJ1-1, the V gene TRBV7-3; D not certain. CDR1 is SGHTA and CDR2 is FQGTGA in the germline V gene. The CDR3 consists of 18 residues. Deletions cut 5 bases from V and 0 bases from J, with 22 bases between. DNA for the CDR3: TGTGCCAGCAGCCCCACCCCCCGCTCTGCGGGGTTGAACACTGAAGCTTTCTTT. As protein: CASSPTPRSAGLNTEAFF.

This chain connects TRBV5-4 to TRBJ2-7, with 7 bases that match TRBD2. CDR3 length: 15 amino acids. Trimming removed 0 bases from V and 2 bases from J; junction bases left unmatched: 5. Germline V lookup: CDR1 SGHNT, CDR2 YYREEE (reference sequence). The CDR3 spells CASSLGGGGAYEQYF. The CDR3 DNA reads TGTGCCAGCAGCTTGGGCGGGGGTGGGGCCTACGAGCAGTACTTC. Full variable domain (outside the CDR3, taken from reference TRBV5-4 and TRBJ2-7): ETGVTQSPTHLIKTRGQQVTLRCSSQSGHNTVSWYQQALGQGPQFIFQYYREEENGRGNFPPRFSGLQFPNYSSELNVNALELDDSALYLCASSLGGGGAYEQYFGPGTRLTVT.

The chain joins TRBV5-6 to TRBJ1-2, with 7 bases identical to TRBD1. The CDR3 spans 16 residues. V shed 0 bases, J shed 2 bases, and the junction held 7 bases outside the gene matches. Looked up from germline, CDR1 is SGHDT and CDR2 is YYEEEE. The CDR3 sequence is CASSLGSAGGNYGYTF. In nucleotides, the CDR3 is TGTGCCAGCAGCTTGGGTTCGGCAGGGGGGAACTATGGCTACACCTTC.

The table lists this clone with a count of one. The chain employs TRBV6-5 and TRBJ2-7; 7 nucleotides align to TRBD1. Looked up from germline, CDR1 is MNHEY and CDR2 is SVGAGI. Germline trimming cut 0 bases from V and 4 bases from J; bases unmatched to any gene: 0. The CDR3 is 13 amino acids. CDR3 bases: TGTGCCAGCAGTTACTCGGGACAGTACGAGCAGTACTTC. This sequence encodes CASSYSGQYEQYF.

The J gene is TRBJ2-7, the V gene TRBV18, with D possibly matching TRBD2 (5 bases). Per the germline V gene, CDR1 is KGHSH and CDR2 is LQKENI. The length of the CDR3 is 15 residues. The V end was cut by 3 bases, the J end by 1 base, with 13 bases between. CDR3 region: CASSPAGGGSYEQYF. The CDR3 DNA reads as TGTGCCAGCTCACCGGCTGGTGGAGGTTCCTACGAGCAGTACTTC.

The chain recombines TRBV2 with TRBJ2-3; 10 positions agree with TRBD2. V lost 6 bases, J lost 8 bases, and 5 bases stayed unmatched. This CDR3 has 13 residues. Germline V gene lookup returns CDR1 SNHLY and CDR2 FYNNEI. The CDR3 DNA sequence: TGTGCCAGCAGGGGGACTAGCGCGGGTACGCAGTATTTT. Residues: CASRGTSAGTQYF.

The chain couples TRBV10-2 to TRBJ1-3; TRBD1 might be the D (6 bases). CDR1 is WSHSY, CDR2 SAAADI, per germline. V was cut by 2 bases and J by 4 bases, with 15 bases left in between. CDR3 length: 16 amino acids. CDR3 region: CASSEARGRAGNTIYF. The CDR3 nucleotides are TGCGCCAGCAGTGAGGCCAGGGGCCGGGCCGGAAACACCATATATTTT.

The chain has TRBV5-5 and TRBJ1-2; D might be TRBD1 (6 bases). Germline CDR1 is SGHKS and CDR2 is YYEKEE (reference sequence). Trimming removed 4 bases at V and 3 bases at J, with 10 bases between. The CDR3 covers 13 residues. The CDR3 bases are TGTGCCAGCAGCGTGGACAGCTACTATGGCTACACCTTC. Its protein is CASSVDSYYGYTF.

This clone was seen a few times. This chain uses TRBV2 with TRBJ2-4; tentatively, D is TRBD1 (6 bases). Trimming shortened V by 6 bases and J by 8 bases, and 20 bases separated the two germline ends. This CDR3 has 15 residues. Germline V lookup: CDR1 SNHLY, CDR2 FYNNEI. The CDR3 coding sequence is TGTGCCAGCAGCACAGGGTCCCCCAAAAGGGACATTCAGTACTTC. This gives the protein CASSTGSPKRDIQYF.

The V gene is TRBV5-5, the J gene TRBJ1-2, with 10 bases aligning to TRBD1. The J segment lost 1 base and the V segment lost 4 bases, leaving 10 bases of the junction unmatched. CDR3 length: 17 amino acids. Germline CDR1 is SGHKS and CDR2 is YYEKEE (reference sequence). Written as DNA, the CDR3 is TGTGCCAGCAGCGGGGGGACAGGGGTTTGGTTTAACTATGGCTACACCTTC. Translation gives CASSGGTGVWFNYGYTF.

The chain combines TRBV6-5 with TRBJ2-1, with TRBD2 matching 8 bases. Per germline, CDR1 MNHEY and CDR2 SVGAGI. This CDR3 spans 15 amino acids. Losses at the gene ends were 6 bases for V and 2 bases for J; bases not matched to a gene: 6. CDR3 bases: TGTGCCAGCAGCCCAGTAGCGGGGACCTACAATGAGCAGTTCTTC. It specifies CASSPVAGTYNEQFF.

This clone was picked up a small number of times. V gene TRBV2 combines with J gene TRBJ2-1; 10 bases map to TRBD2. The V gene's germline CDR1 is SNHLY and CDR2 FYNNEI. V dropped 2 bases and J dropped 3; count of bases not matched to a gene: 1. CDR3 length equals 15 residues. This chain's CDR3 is CASSESSGSYNEQFF. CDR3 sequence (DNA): TGTGCCAGCAGTGAATCTAGCGGGAGCTACAATGAGCAGTTCTTC.

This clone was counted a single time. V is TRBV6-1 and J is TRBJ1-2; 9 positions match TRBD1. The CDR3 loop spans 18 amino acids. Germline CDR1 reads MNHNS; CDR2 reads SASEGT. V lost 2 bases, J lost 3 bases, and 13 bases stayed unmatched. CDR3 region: CASSEYRGVGQGYYGYTF. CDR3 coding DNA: TGTGCCAGCAGTGAATACAGGGGGGTCGGACAGGGGTACTATGGCTACACCTTC.

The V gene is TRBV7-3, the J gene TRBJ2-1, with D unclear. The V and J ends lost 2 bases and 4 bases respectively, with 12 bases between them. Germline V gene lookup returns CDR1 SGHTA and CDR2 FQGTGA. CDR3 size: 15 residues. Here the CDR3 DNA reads TGTGCCAGCAGCTTAGGGCAGACAATATACAATGAGCAGTTCTTC. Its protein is CASSLGQTIYNEQFF.

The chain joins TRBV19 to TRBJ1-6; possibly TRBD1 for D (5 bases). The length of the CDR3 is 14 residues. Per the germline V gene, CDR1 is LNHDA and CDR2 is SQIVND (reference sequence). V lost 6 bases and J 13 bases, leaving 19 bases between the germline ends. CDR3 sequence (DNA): TGTGCCAGTAGCCAGGTAGGGGCCGGCTTTCCCCTCCACTTT. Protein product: CASSQVGAGFPLHF. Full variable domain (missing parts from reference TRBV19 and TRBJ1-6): DGGITQSPKYLFRKEGQNVTLSCEQNLNHDAMYWYRQDPGQGLRLIYYSQIVNDFQKGDIAEGYSVSREKKESFPLTVTSAQKNPTAFYLCASSQVGAGFPLHFGNGTRLTVT.

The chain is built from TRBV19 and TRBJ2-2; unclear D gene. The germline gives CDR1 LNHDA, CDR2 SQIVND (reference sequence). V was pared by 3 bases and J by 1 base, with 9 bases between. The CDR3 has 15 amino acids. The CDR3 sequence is CASSIRQENTGELFF. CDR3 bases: TGTGCCAGTAGTATCCGCCAGGAGAACACCGGGGAGCTGTTTTTT.

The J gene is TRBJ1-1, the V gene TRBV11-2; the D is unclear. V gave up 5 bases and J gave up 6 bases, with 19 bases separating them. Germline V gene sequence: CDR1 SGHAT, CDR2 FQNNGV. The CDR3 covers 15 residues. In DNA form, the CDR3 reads TGTGCCAGCAGCCCCAAGAGTTCTCAAAGTTCTGAAGCTTTCTTT. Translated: CASSPKSSQSSEAFF.

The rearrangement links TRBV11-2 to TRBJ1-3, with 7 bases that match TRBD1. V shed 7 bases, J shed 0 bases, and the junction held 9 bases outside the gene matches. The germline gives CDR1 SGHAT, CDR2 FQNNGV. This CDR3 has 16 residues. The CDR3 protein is CASTTGQTVSGNTIYF. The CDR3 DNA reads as TGTGCCAGCACCACGGGACAGACGGTCTCTGGAAACACCATATATTTT.

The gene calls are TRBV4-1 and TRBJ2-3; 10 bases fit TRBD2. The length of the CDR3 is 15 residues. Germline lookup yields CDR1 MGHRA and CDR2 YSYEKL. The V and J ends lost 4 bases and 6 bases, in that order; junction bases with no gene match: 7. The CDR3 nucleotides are TGCGCCAGCAGCCTCCGTCTAGCGGGAGAGGATACGCAGTATTTT. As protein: CASSLRLAGEDTQYF.

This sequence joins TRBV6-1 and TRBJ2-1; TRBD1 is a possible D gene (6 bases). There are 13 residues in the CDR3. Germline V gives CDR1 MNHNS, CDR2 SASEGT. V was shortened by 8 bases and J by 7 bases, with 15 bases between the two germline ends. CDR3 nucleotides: TGTGCCAGCGTCTCAGGGGTTCGGAATGAGCAGTTCTTC. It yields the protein CASVSGVRNEQFF.

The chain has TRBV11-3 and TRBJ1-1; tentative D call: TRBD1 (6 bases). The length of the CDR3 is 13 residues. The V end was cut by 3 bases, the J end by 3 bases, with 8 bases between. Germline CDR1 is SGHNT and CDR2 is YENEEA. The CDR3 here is CASSLNRDTEAFF. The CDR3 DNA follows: TGTGCCAGCAGCTTGAACAGGGACACTGAAGCTTTCTTT.

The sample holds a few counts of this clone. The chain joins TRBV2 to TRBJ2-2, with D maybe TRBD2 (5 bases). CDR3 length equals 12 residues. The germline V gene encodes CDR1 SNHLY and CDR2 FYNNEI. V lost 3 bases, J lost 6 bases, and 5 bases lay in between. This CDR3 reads CASSEGAGELFF. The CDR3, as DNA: TGTGCCAGCAGTGAGGGAGCCGGGGAGCTGTTTTTT.